The 18 T cell receptor beta chains given below trace back to one sample, sequenced in a study of metastatic and nonmetastatic thyroid tumors. Using MiXCR, TCRdb re-called clones from the PCR reads. The data hold around 89,000 clones, with about 15% observed a single time. Thyroid surgery was performed in patients who had received no treatment beforehand. The specimen was blood. Every receptor here comes from a female donor with papillary thyroid cancer or a benign thyroid nodule (not recorded which). Some clones in this sample may be carry-over from other donors' samples.

On this clone: A read error may explain this, as a much larger clone is one base away. This chain connects TRBV20-1 to TRBJ1-6; 8 nucleotides align to TRBD1. The CDR3 sequence is 14 residues long. V shed 4 bases and J 10 bases; nucleotides not matched to a gene: 9. Germline CDR1 reads DFQATT; CDR2 reads SNEGSKA (reference sequence). The CDR3: CSAIDFRGHSPLHF. The CDR3 DNA follows: TGCAGTGCTATAGATTTCAGGGGGCACTCACCCCTCCACTTT.

This clone was recorded at least ten times. The chain is built from TRBV10-1 and TRBJ2-5, with 10 bases identical to TRBD1. CDR1 is WNHNN and CDR2 is SYGVQD in the germline V gene (reference sequence). The CDR3 runs to 16 residues. V dropped 1 base and J dropped 5; count of bases not matched to a gene: 7. DNA for the CDR3: TGCGCCAGCAGTGAGTGGCCGACAGGGGGCTGCGAGACCCAGTACTTC. Residues: CASSEWPTGGCETQYF.

This clone was recorded a few times. The chain joins TRBV10-1 to TRBJ1-1; tentatively, D is TRBD1 (6 bases). Germline CDR1 reads WNHNN; CDR2 reads SYGVQD (reference sequence). CDR3 length: 15 residues. Trimming removed 3 bases from V and 6 bases from J, with 17 bases in between. The CDR3 is CASSDAAGVLSEAFF. As DNA, the CDR3 is TGCGCCAGCAGTGACGCCGCAGGGGTCCTGTCTGAAGCTTTCTTT.

With regard to this clone: This could be a read error, since a much larger clone is one nucleotide away. The same CDR3 is also encoded by other DNA sequences in this sample. The genes are TRBV11-3 and TRBJ1-4; D ambiguous. CDR1 and CDR2 from the germline V gene are SGHNT and YENEEA. The CDR3 sequence is 12 residues long. CDR3 sequence (DNA): TGTGCAAGACGTACAGAGACTGAAAAACTGTTTTTT. It yields the protein CARRTETEKLFF.

This clone has ten or more counts. V gene TRBV5-4 combines with J gene TRBJ2-7; 7 bases are a match to TRBD2. V dropped 1 base and J dropped 3; count of bases not matched to a gene: 7. The CDR3 consists of 15 residues. The germline V gene encodes CDR1 SGHNT and CDR2 YYREEE (reference sequence). This CDR3 reads CASSLMGRGYYEQYF. Written as DNA, the CDR3 is TGTGCCAGCAGCTTGATGGGGCGGGGGTACTACGAGCAGTACTTC.

The chain recombines TRBV6-7 with TRBJ1-1; TRBD1 agrees at 9 bases. TRBV6-7 is treated as an ORF (open reading frame) with a function not yet certain. The CDR3 length is 16 residues. Trimming removed 0 bases from V and 5 bases from J; junction bases left unmatched: 7. CDR3 sequence (DNA): TGTGCCAGCAGTTACTCGACAGGGGGGTGTGATACTGAAGCTTTCTTT. Translating it yields CASSYSTGGCDTEAFF.

This clone was recorded many times. V is TRBV15 and J is TRBJ2-7, with D possibly matching TRBD2 (6 bases). Germline CDR1 is LNHNV and CDR2 is YYDKDF (reference sequence). V gave up 3 bases and J gave up 5 bases, with 23 bases separating them. This CDR3 comprises 17 residues. The CDR3 protein is CATSSRMGGGAIHEQYF. The CDR3 DNA reads TGTGCCACCAGCAGTAGGATGGGAGGCGGGGCAATCCACGAGCAGTACTTC. Together with reference TRBV15 and TRBJ2-7, the CDR3 gives the full variable domain: DAMVIQNPRYQVTQFGKPVTLSCSQTLNHNVMYWYQQKSSQAPKLLFHYYDKDFNNEADTPDNFQSRRPNTSFCFLDIRSPGLGDTAMYLCATSSRMGGGAIHEQYFGPGTRLTVT.

This clone was observed many times. The gene calls are TRBV6-2 or TRBV6-3 and TRBJ1-5; 7 bases are shared with TRBD1. This CDR3 is built from 13 residues. With V trimmed by 7 bases and J by 4 bases, 4 bases remained unmatched. Germline loops: CDR1 MNHEY, CDR2 SVGEGT. The CDR3 spells CASTGQENQPQHF. The CDR3 DNA is TGTGCCAGCACCGGACAGGAGAATCAGCCCCAGCATTTT.

To note about this clone: A much larger clone lies one base from this, so it may be a read error. This sample also contains other DNA sequences that code for the same CDR3. V usage is TRBV10-3 and J usage is TRBJ2-5; 10 nucleotides match TRBD2. V lost 5 bases to trimming and J lost 5 bases; unmatched junction nucleotides: 11. The CDR3 covers 16 residues. Per the germline V gene, CDR1 is ENHRY and CDR2 is SYGVKD. The DNA of the CDR3 is TGTGCCATCAGTAGGACTAGCGGAGGGCTGGAGGAGACCCAGTACTTC. Amino acids: CAISRTSGGLEETQYF.

There are many counts of this clone. Other DNA sequences in the sample encode the same CDR3. This sequence joins TRBV5-4 and TRBJ1-2, with D unresolved. Germline V gives CDR1 SGHNT, CDR2 YYREEE (reference sequence). With 0 bases removed from V and 13 bases from J, the gap between germline ends came to 19 bases. The CDR3 spans 14 residues. The CDR3 reads CASSLAFGESRSTF. The CDR3 DNA reads TGTGCCAGCAGCTTGGCCTTTGGGGAATCGCGTAGCACCTTC.

This clone appeared many times. The same CDR3 can be traced to other DNA sequences in this sample. The V gene is TRBV7-2, the J gene TRBJ2-2; D is unclear. The CDR3 has 15 residues. Trimming stripped 1 base from V and 2 bases from J, with 8 bases between. In germline, CDR1 is SGHTA, CDR2 FQGNSA. Here the CDR3 DNA reads TGTGCCAGCAGCTTAGGGCTCCCTAACACCGGGGAGCTGTTTTTT. Amino acid sequence: CASSLGLPNTGELFF.

This clone has a count of ten or more. The rearrangement links TRBV19 to TRBJ1-5; D is uncertain. V lost 6 bases and J lost 3, with 15 bases in between. This CDR3 region has 15 residues. The germline V gene has CDR1 LNHDA and CDR2 SQIVND (reference sequence). In DNA, the CDR3 is TGTGCCAGTAGGGATGGACGGACCCCCAATCAGCCCCAGCATTTT. This encodes CASRDGRTPNQPQHF.

This clone was observed a handful of times. Just one base apart from a much larger clone, this may be a read error. The chain combines TRBV10-3 with TRBJ1-1; D uncertain. V was clipped by 3 bases and J by 4 bases, with 15 bases between them. The CDR3 spans 15 residues. Germline CDR1 reads ENHRY; CDR2 reads SYGVKD. CDR3 sequence: CAISEGGRASTEAFF. Written as DNA, the CDR3 is TGTGCCATCAGTGAAGGAGGACGGGCGTCCACTGAAGCTTTCTTT.

This clone was seen ten or more times. The chain employs TRBV7-2 and TRBJ2-7; 9 bases are shared with TRBD2. Germline V CDR1 and CDR2: SGHTA, FQGNSA. V trimming: 5 bases; J trimming: 6 bases; junction bases outside the gene matches: 8. This CDR3 contains 14 residues. In nucleotides, the CDR3 is TGTGCCAGCAGCCCAGCGGGGGGCCGTCGCGAGCAGTACTTC. Its translation is CASSPAGGRREQYF.

This clone appeared many times. The chain uses TRBV27 and TRBJ2-3, with no clear D. Germline assignment: CDR1 MNHEY and CDR2 SMNVEV (reference sequence). This CDR3 contains 12 residues. Trimming removed 5 bases at V and 1 base at J, with 4 bases between. CDR3: CASSHRTDTQYF. The CDR3 coding sequence is TGTGCCAGCAGTCACCGCACAGATACGCAGTATTTT.

This clone has at least ten counts. J is TRBJ2-1 and V is TRBV7-3; TRBD2 matches at 11 bases. Germline assignment: CDR1 SGHTA and CDR2 FQGTGA. Trimming at V came to 5 bases and at J to 15 bases, leaving 6 bases not matched to a gene. This CDR3 has 12 residues. The CDR3 region has the DNA TGTGCCAGCAGCCGTAGCGGGGGGGCCTTGTTCTTC. Encoded protein: CASSRSGGALFF.

Ten or more counts support this clone. The chain uses TRBV12-3 or TRBV12-4 and TRBJ2-5; 8 bases map to TRBD1. The CDR3 runs to 15 residues. J lost 5 bases, V lost 3 bases, and 8 bases had no gene match. DNA for the CDR3: TGTGCCAGCAGTTTGGCAGGGGGCTCCCTGGAGACCCAGTACTTC. Translated: CASSLAGGSLETQYF.

This clone showed up just a few times. The chain recombines TRBV28 with TRBJ1-5, with D perhaps matching TRBD1 (6 bases). Between the trimmed V and J ends, which lost 8 bases and 7 bases, there was a span of 12 bases. The CDR3 is 12 amino acids. Germline values: CDR1 MDHEN, CDR2 SYDVKM. Here the CDR3 reads CASFGGHQPQHF. The CDR3 DNA reads TGTGCCAGCTTCGGGGGGCACCAGCCCCAGCATTTT.